Shown below are 15 T cell receptor beta chains from a single sample sequenced in a study of T cell responses to AZD1222 COVID-19 vaccine. Assay used: immunoSEQ multiplex PCR; TCRdb lists only in-frame clones, some missing. The sample contains 95,000 to 130,000 clones, roughly 84% of which appear only once. The sequenced sample was peripheral blood, obtained on day 0 of AZD1222 vaccination. The receptors stem from an adult in good health.

This clone has more than one count but fewer than ten. Distinct nucleotide sequences in the sample also encode this CDR3. The chain is built from TRBV27 and TRBJ2-1; tentative D call: TRBD2 (6 bases). The CDR3 length is 14 residues. In germline, CDR1 is MNHEY, CDR2 SMNVEV (reference sequence). Trimming stripped 3 bases from V and 4 bases from J, with 10 bases between. The CDR3 nucleotides read TGTGCCAGCAGTTTCGGGGGACCTTACAATGAGCAGTTCTTC. Translation gives CASSFGGPYNEQFF.

J is TRBJ2-1 and V is TRBV6-6; 8 bases map to TRBD1. Unmatched junction bases numbered 8, after V lost 7 bases and J lost 0 bases. CDR3 size: 16 residues. The germline CDR1 and CDR2 sequences are MNHNY and SVGAGI (reference sequence). CDR3: CASIETQGASYNEQFF. The CDR3 DNA reads as TGTGCCAGCATCGAAACCCAGGGGGCCTCCTACAATGAGCAGTTCTTC.

The chain uses TRBV6-5 and TRBJ2-1, with TRBD2 matching over 10 bases. The germline V gene has CDR1 MNHEY and CDR2 SVGAGI. The CDR3 is 16 residues long. With V trimmed by 2 bases and J by 6 bases, 7 bases remained unmatched. This chain's CDR3 is CASSYNLAGAINEQFF. CDR3 coding DNA: TGTGCCAGCAGTTACAATCTAGCGGGAGCCATCAATGAGCAGTTCTTC.

The rearrangement links TRBV10-1 to TRBJ2-7, with 13 bases matching TRBD2. The CDR3 is 16 amino acids. CDR1 is WNHNN, CDR2 SYGVQD, per germline (reference sequence). Trimming at V came to 6 bases and at J to 6 bases, leaving 11 bases not matched to a gene. CDR3 sequence reads: CASSATSGRAPAEQYF. DNA for the CDR3: TGCGCCAGCAGCGCTACTAGCGGGAGGGCCCCCGCCGAGCAGTACTTC.

V gene TRBV19 combines with J gene TRBJ2-7, with D unclear. Germline-derived CDR1 and CDR2 are LNHDA and SQIVND (reference sequence). Trimming took 3 bases from V and 1 from J, leaving 7 bases between them. The CDR3 totals 13 residues. In nucleotides, the CDR3 is TGTGCCAGTAGTATCGACGGATCCTACGAGCAGTACTTC. It yields the protein CASSIDGSYEQYF.

The count of this clone is one. The V call is TRBV15, the J call TRBJ1-5, with unresolved D. Between the trimmed V and J ends, which lost 0 bases and 2 bases, there was a span of 11 bases. This CDR3 is built from 16 residues. The germline V gene encodes CDR1 LNHNV and CDR2 YYDKDF (reference sequence). This chain's CDR3 is CATSRDGSRRNQPQHF. In DNA, the CDR3 is TGTGCCACCAGCAGAGATGGGAGCAGGCGCAATCAGCCCCAGCATTTT.

V usage is TRBV7-6 and J usage is TRBJ2-2, with TRBD2 identical over 10 bases. Germline CDR1 and CDR2: SGHVS and FNYEAQ. The length of the CDR3 is 17 residues. The ends lost 5 bases at V and 3 bases at J; junction bases unmatched: 9. CDR3 nucleotide sequence: TGTGCCAGCAGCCGGGCTAGCGGGAGTTTTGACACCGGGGAGCTGTTTTTT. This codes for CASSRASGSFDTGELFF.

The rearrangement links TRBV4-1 to TRBJ2-1; D uncertain. Trimming left V 1 base short and J 5 bases short, with 15 bases between. The CDR3 sequence is 16 residues long. Germline-derived CDR1 and CDR2 are MGHRA and YSYEKL. In DNA form, the CDR3 reads TGCGCCAGCAGCCAAGTCCACAGTATCTCTGACAATGAGCAGTTCTTC. This gives the protein CASSQVHSISDNEQFF.

The chain combines TRBV5-6 with TRBJ2-3; D might be TRBD1 (6 bases). Germline V gives CDR1 SGHDT, CDR2 YYEEEE. The CDR3 has 15 residues. The V gene lost 4 bases and the J gene lost 2 bases, with 14 bases spanning the gap. CDR3 region: CASSPRQDFTDTQYF. The CDR3, as DNA: TGTGCCAGCAGCCCTCGACAGGACTTCACAGATACGCAGTATTTT.

The chain carries TRBV18 and TRBJ2-1; no clear D. This CDR3 comprises 13 residues. The germline V gene has CDR1 KGHSH and CDR2 LQKENI. V was trimmed by 5 bases and J by 5 bases, leaving 10 bases between them. CDR3 in amino acids: CASSRAQDNEQFF. CDR3 sequence (DNA): TGTGCCAGCTCAAGGGCCCAGGACAATGAGCAGTTCTTC. Based on the CDR3 plus reference TRBV18 and TRBJ2-1, the full variable domain is NAGVMQNPRHLVRRRGQEARLRCSPMKGHSHVYWYRQLPEEGLKFMVYLQKENIIDESGMPKERFSAEFPKEGPSILRIQQVVRGDSAAYFCASSRAQDNEQFFGPGTRLTVL.

The chain has TRBV5-1 and TRBJ1-6; TRBD1 matches at 7 bases. This CDR3 is 14 amino acids long. Germline CDR1 is SGHRS and CDR2 is YFSETQ. The junction had 8 bases not matched to a gene; V was cut back by 4 bases and J by 10 bases. CDR3 DNA: TGCGCCAGCAGCGGTGGACAGGAAGGGTCACCCCTCCACTTT. This gives the protein CASSGGQEGSPLHF.

The V and J genes are TRBV7-3 and TRBJ2-7, with 11 bases matching TRBD2. The CDR3 totals 13 residues. The V gene end was trimmed by 3 bases and the J gene end by 10 bases; junction bases not matched to a gene: 5. CDR1 is SGHTA and CDR2 is FQGTGA in the germline V gene. The chain's CDR3 is CASSLGTSGRQYF. CDR3 DNA: TGTGCCAGCAGCTTGGGGACTAGCGGACGACAGTACTTC.

J is TRBJ2-2 and V is TRBV5-1, with 16 nucleotides matching TRBD2. The CDR3 consists of 19 residues. Germline V gene data show CDR1 as SGHRS and CDR2 as YFSETQ. V dropped 4 bases and J dropped 3; count of bases not matched to a gene: 9. This chain's CDR3 is CASSAGLAGGPRYTGELFF. The CDR3 DNA sequence: TGCGCCAGCAGCGCGGGACTAGCGGGGGGGCCTCGGTACACCGGGGAGCTGTTTTTT.

The genes are TRBV30 and TRBJ1-6; D gene ambiguous. From germline, CDR1 is GTSNPN and CDR2 SVGIG (reference sequence). With 1 base removed from V and 7 bases from J, the gap between germline ends came to 8 bases. The CDR3 is made up of 13 amino acids. This chain's CDR3 is CAWSGPPNSPLHF. In DNA, the CDR3 is TGTGCCTGGAGTGGACCACCGAATTCACCCCTCCACTTT. Full variable domain (outside the CDR3, taken from reference TRBV30 and TRBJ1-6): SQTIHQWPATLVQPVGSPLSLECTVEGTSNPNLYWYRQAAGRGLQLLFYSVGIGQISSEVPQNLSASRPQDRQFILSSKKLLLSDSGFYLCAWSGPPNSPLHFGNGTRLTVT.

The sample holds one count of this clone. The V call is TRBV6-4, the J call TRBJ2-5; perhaps D is TRBD1 or TRBD2 (6 bases each). The V and J ends lost 4 bases and 1 base respectively, with 13 bases between them. The germline V gene encodes CDR1 MRHNA and CDR2 SNTAGT. This CDR3 is 15 amino acids long. CDR3 in amino acids: CASSANGGLQETQYF. The CDR3 DNA is TGTGCCAGCAGTGCCAACGGGGGCCTCCAAGAGACCCAGTACTTC.